This is a list of T cell receptor beta chains from one sample in a study of molecular identifiers for immune sequencing clone quantification. TCRdb itself ran the PCR reads through MiXCR, one entry per CDR3 protein. The sample includes some 590,000 distinct CDR3 sequences, roughly 27% seen only once; the top ten take about 0.84%. The sequencing sample was made of naive CD8+ T cells from blood, with Jurkat cell RNA spiked in. The receptors come from a human donor in good health. Some libraries in this study had Jurkat cell RNA spiked in. Each CDR3 is given with its conserved first and last residue. The D gene is left open where the match is weak. Where a row states a size, it is once, few, many or the class of an expanded clone; other rows omit it.

j_gene,d_gene,v_gene,abundance,CDR3nt,CDR3aa
TRBJ2-7,TRBD2,TRBV7-9,many,TGTGCCAGCAGCTCAACTAGCGGGGGGCCCTCCTACGAGCAGTACTTC,CASSSTSGGPSYEQYF
TRBJ2-7,.,TRBV29-1,.,TGCAGCGTTAGTGGAGGGTATTCCTACGAGCAGTACTTC,CSVSGGYSYEQYF
TRBJ2-7,.,TRBV14,many,TGTGCCAGCAGCCAAGGGTCCGACTACTACGAGCAGTACTTC,CASSQGSDYYEQYF
TRBJ1-1,.,TRBV27,.,TGTGCCAGCAGTTTCACCTCGATTGGGTTTGGGACTGAAGCTTTCTTT,CASSFTSIGFGTEAFF
TRBJ2-1,TRBD1,TRBV7-9,many,TGTGCCAGCAGCCCGGGGACAGGCGCTCCCAACTACAATGAGCAGTTCTTC,CASSPGTGAPNYNEQFF
TRBJ2-7,TRBD1,TRBV25-1,.,TGTGTCAGCAGTGCAGGGACAGGACCCTACGAGCAGTACTTC,CVSSAGTGPYEQYF
TRBJ2-1,TRBD2,TRBV7-8,many,TGTGCCAGCAGCCCCTCCAGCAGACTAGCGGGAGCCTACAATGAGCAGTTCTTC,CASSPSSRLAGAYNEQFF
TRBJ2-5,TRBD2,TRBV7-9,once,TGTGCCAGCAGAGGTACGAGGACTAGCGGGAGGCTACAAAAGACCCAGTACTTC,CASRGTRTSGRLQKTQYF
TRBJ1-1,TRBD1,TRBV7-2,many,TGTGCCAGCAGCAGGACAGGTGGACACACTGAAGCTTTCTTT,CASSRTGGHTEAFF
TRBJ2-1,.,TRBV13,.,TGTGCCAGCAGCTTAGAACCGGACGATGAGCAGTTCTTC,CASSLEPDDEQFF
TRBJ2-7,.,TRBV3-1,few,TGTGCCAGCAGCCATTATGGGACACTCTACGAGCGGTACTTC,CASSHYGTLYERYF
TRBJ2-7,TRBD2,TRBV7-6,.,TGTGCCAGCAGCTTAGCGTCTAGCGGGAGTACGTACGAGCAGTACTTC,CASSLASSGSTYEQYF
TRBJ1-2,TRBD1,TRBV6-1,few,TGTGCCAGCAGTGAAGTTAGGGCAGGGGGCCCTGGCTACACCTTC,CASSEVRAGGPGYTF
TRBJ2-5,TRBD1,TRBV6-6,.,TGTGCCAGCAGTTACCCGGACAGGGCTTCTTTACAAGAGACCCAGTACTTC,CASSYPDRASLQETQYF
TRBJ1-5,.,TRBV6-5,many,TGTGCCAGCAGTAAATCCGGGGGACGCAATCAGCCCCAGCATTTT,CASSKSGGRNQPQHF
TRBJ1-6,.,TRBV4-3,.,TGCGCCAGCAGCCAAGTTGGTCCGGGGAGCTCCTATAATTCACCCCTCCACTTT,CASSQVGPGSSYNSPLHF
TRBJ2-3,.,TRBV7-9,many,TGTGCCAGCAGTCCCAGGACGTGGGATGTGAGAGCGGATACGCAGTATTTT,CASSPRTWDVRADTQYF
TRBJ2-3,TRBD1,TRBV11-2,few,TGTGCCAGCAGCTTAGAGGGACAGGGCAGCACAGATACGCAGTATTTT,CASSLEGQGSTDTQYF
TRBJ1-2,.,TRBV19,.,TGTACCAGTAGCCATGCAACAGGAATTGGCTACACCTTC,CTSSHATGIGYTF
TRBJ2-5,.,TRBV23-1,many,TGCGCCAGCAACGCGTCAGGTTTCGACACTCAAGAGACCCAGTACTTC,CASNASGFDTQETQYF
TRBJ2-1,.,TRBV15,many,TGTGCCACCAGCGGGCGACTAGGATACAATGAGCAGTTCTTC,CATSGRLGYNEQFF
TRBJ2-7,.,TRBV7-9,many,TGTGCCAGCGGTCAGGGGAGCTACGAGCAGTACTTC,CASGQGSYEQYF
TRBJ2-5,.,TRBV5-1,many,TGCGCCAGCAGCCAAGAGTCCCGGGAGACCCAGTACTTC,CASSQESRETQYF
TRBJ2-4,TRBD2,TRBV5-6,many,TGTGCCAGCAGTCCTAGCGGGGAGCTACAAAACATTCAGTACTTC,CASSPSGELQNIQYF
TRBJ2-3,.,TRBV20-1,many,TGCAGTGCTAGAGCTGAGGCGGTCGGGGTCGTGGCAGATACGCAGTATTTT,CSARAEAVGVVADTQYF
TRBJ1-5,.,TRBV25-1,many,TGTGCCAGCAGTGAACAGGGGTACAATCAGCCCCAGCATTTT,CASSEQGYNQPQHF
TRBJ1-5,.,TRBV28,many,TGTGCCAGCAGTTTATACGGACAGACCAATCAGCCCCAGCATTTT,CASSLYGQTNQPQHF
TRBJ2-7,.,TRBV29-1,few,TGCAGCGTTGGACCTGACAACAACGAGCAGTACTTC,CSVGPDNNEQYF
TRBJ1-3,.,TRBV12-3/TRBV12-4,.,TGTGCCAGCAGTTTAGGGACGGCCTCTGGAAGCACCATATATTTT,CASSLGTASGSTIYF
TRBJ2-7,.,TRBV7-2,many,TGTGCCAGCAGCTTAGACAGGGTCCAATACGAGCAGTACTTC,CASSLDRVQYEQYF
TRBJ2-4,.,TRBV11-2,many,TGTGCCAGCAGCTTAAATTCCAGGTTGGAAAACATTCAGTACTTC,CASSLNSRLENIQYF
TRBJ2-7,.,TRBV12-3/TRBV12-4,few,TGTGCCAGCAGTCGGCCGAGGGACGAGCAGTACTTC,CASSRPRDEQYF
TRBJ2-3,TRBD2,TRBV9,few,TGTGCCAGCAGCGGACTAGCGGGGGGTGCTCCAGGTACGCAGTATTTT,CASSGLAGGAPGTQYF
TRBJ1-5,.,TRBV6-5,few,TGTGCCAGCGGAGAGGGTGGGGATCAGCCCCAGCATTTT,CASGEGGDQPQHF
TRBJ1-5,.,TRBV6-1,few,TGTGCCAGCAGTGAATTAGGGTTGGGCCAGCCCCAGCATTTT,CASSELGLGQPQHF
TRBJ2-1,.,TRBV11-2,.,TGTGCCCGCCGCTCCCGGGCCCGGGCCAATGCGCCGTTCTTC,CARRSRARANAPFF
TRBJ2-1,.,TRBV6-5,.,TGTGCCAGCAGTAAAGGGCCTGGAGATGAGCAGTTCTTC,CASSKGPGDEQFF
TRBJ1-3,.,TRBV9,many,TGTGCCAGCAGCGATGGGGTCTCCCTACCTGGAAACACCATATATTTT,CASSDGVSLPGNTIYF
TRBJ2-7,.,TRBV6-5,few,TGTGCCAGGAGGGGGGAGGGTAAGGAGCAGTACTTC,CARRGEGKEQYF
TRBJ2-7,TRBD1,TRBV11-2,.,TGTGCCAGCCGCTCCGGGACAGGGAGTTTGATCGAGCGGTACTTC,CASRSGTGSLIERYF
TRBJ2-1,.,TRBV7-9,few,TGTGCCAGCAGCTTAGGGTTAGCGACCTACTCCTACAATGAGCAGTTCTTC,CASSLGLATYSYNEQFF
TRBJ2-1,TRBD1,TRBV7-9,.,TGTGCCAGCAGCGACTCCGGGACAGACCCTTACAATGAGCAGTTCTTC,CASSDSGTDPYNEQFF
TRBJ1-1,.,TRBV29-1,many,TGCAGCGTTGACGAGACAGGCAACACTGAAGCTTTCTTT,CSVDETGNTEAFF
TRBJ1-1,TRBD1,TRBV29-1,many,TGCAGCGTTGAAGGGGACAGGGCTGAAGCTTTCTTT,CSVEGDRAEAFF
TRBJ2-7,.,TRBV4-1,.,TGCGCCAGCAGCCCAGGGGTGACCCTCTACGAGCAGTACTTC,CASSPGVTLYEQYF
TRBJ2-1,.,TRBV7-9,many,TGTGCCAGCAGCTTAGGAGGGGAATCTATCTACAATGAGCAGTTCTTC,CASSLGGESIYNEQFF
TRBJ2-7,.,TRBV6-2/TRBV6-3,.,TGTGCCAGCAGCCCAACCCTTAGCGACTCCTACGAGCAGTACTTC,CASSPTLSDSYEQYF
TRBJ2-1,TRBD2,TRBV7-8,.,TGTGCCAGCAGTCTCCGGGGGGGGTCCTCCTACAATGAGCAGTTCTTC,CASSLRGGSSYNEQFF
TRBJ2-7,.,TRBV5-5,few,TGTGCCAGCAGCTTCTCCGGGACCGAGTCGTACTTC,CASSFSGTESYF
TRBJ2-7,TRBD2,TRBV19,few,TGTGCCAGTAGTATCGGGACTAGCGCCTACGAGCAGTACTTC,CASSIGTSAYEQYF
TRBJ2-2,.,TRBV29-1,many,TGCAGCGTCCCAGGGGTCGGGGAGCTGTTTTTT,CSVPGVGELFF
TRBJ2-7,.,TRBV7-2,.,TGTGCCAGCAGCGAATGGGGCAGAACCTACGAGCAGTACTTC,CASSEWGRTYEQYF
TRBJ2-7,TRBD2,TRBV5-4,few,TGTGCCAGCAGCAACAAACTAGCGGGAGTTGGGTACGAGCAGTACTTC,CASSNKLAGVGYEQYF
TRBJ2-5,TRBD1,TRBV18,.,TGTGCCAGCTCACCAGCGACAGGGAAACAAGAGACCCAGTACTTC,CASSPATGKQETQYF
TRBJ1-6,.,TRBV20-1,.,TGCAGTGCTAGAGATGGGGTGAACAGGGTGTTGAACTCACCCCTCCACTTT,CSARDGVNRVLNSPLHF
TRBJ2-7,TRBD1,TRBV5-1,.,TGCGCCAGCAGTCGAACCGGGACAGGGGATAAAGAGCAGTACTTC,CASSRTGTGDKEQYF
TRBJ2-2,.,TRBV7-9,many,TGTGCCAGCAGCTTTCCTCGGGGGAATACCGGGGAGCTGTTTTTT,CASSFPRGNTGELFF
TRBJ2-1,.,TRBV5-4,few,TGTGCCAGCAGCGCCGTTTCCAATGAGCAGTTCTTC,CASSAVSNEQFF
TRBJ2-3,.,TRBV30,many,TGTGCCTGGAGTCCCCGCGGGGGCCCCGGGGATACGCAGTATTTT,CAWSPRGGPGDTQYF
TRBJ2-2,TRBD2,TRBV4-3,.,TGCGCCAGTAAACGCGAGACTAGCGGTAACACCGGGGAGCTGTTTTTT,CASKRETSGNTGELFF